This T cell receptor beta chain was sequenced during a study of cytomegalovirus exposure and HLA in healthy donors. Turning to the study itself: The same platform used for the roughly 610 first-cohort repertoires was also used for the 120 or so validation repertoires, as a later analysis reported. Study-wide results and caveats: According to a subsequent analysis, TCR clusters from the first cohort were inclined to appear together in the 110 or so validation repertoires.

Clones were read by immunoSEQ multiplex PCR, and TCRdb kept only the in-frame ones, dropping some. The sample carries 120,000 or so clones, approximately 90% recorded once. A note on this clone: Its antigen is not known.

The trim removed 5 bases at V and 4 bases at J, leaving 13 bases unmatched. The CDR3 sequence is 18 residues long. Germline V gene data show CDR1 as MNHEY and CDR2 as SMNVEV (reference sequence). The source material was PBMCs. The receptor's source is a young woman in good health and CMV-seronegative. The J gene is TRBJ2-1, the V gene TRBV27; TRBD2 agrees at 11 bases. The CDR3 is CASSTKVLGLAVYNEQFF. The CDR3 coding sequence is TGTGCCAGCAGTACGAAAGTTTTGGGACTAGCGGTTTACAATGAGCAGTTCTTC.